This T cell receptor beta chain was captured in a study of cytomegalovirus exposure and HLA in healthy donors (dated by TCRdb to about 2017). Regarding the study in general: An earlier analysis of around 600 of the donors reported 250 to 300 Gb of sequence data and around 110 million unique TCR beta sequences from 150 million to 200 million T cells. The study profiled the T cell repertoires of approximately 700 subjects by immunosequencing and related them to cytomegalovirus serostatus. The number of typed donors differed by locus: 629-630 for A, B, C, DRB1 and DQB1; 522 for DQA1; roughly 600 for DPA1; and roughly 450 for DPB1. HLA typing covered class I and class II loci at four-digit resolution. Roughly five DR-DQ haplotypes were treated as single units for association and clustering because of strong linkage in the cohort. An early release covering roughly 640 HLA-typed donors comprised around 300 gigabases of sequencing data and around 86 million unique TCR sequences. The study aimed to test whether signatures of past pathogen exposure could be identified by cataloging public T cell receptors. To predict cytomegalovirus infection status, the study brought together high-throughput TCR immunosequencing, statistical association of individual TCRs with disease status, and machine learning. On average, roughly 250,000 unique TCR beta nucleotide sequences were sequenced per donor among roughly 430 genotyped donors of the cohort, with roughly 20% of those sequences being non-productive. A later genetic analysis used genome-wide SNP genotypes for about three fifths of the 666 donors, treating that subset as a discovery cohort. Of the roughly 400 genotyped donors, approximately 80% fell in the genetic ancestry cluster associated with self-reported Caucasian donors. To study patterns of TCR occurrence, a later analysis re-analyzed previously published TCR beta repertoires from 650 to 750 donors and added high-resolution HLA genotyping. In an earlier analysis of several hundred of the donors, high-throughput TCR beta sequencing was used to judge whether each TCR beta V gene segment behaved as functional or pseudogenic. Donor age, sex, ethnicity and CMV serostatus were collected together with the repertoire data. All discovery cohort repertoires had been generated using a single sequencing platform. The later analysis used no new phenotypic data to find candidate immune exposures, relying instead on TCR beta sequences and their occurrence across donors. In addition to the first cohort of 500 to 850 subjects, a separate validation cohort of over 90 different subjects was used. Results and caveats for the whole study, not just this receptor: Linkage disequilibrium might explain the correlated functional status among segregating V segments, but an unknown experimental factor could not be ruled out. In a later analysis, HLA-associated TCR beta chains showed more clonal expansion and lower generation probabilities than non-associated chains that were equally common. Across donors, most TCR sequences were observed very rarely, whereas some public TCRs were present in many individuals. Several of the top co-occurrence clusters appeared to be linked to parvovirus B19, influenza, CMV and Epstein-Barr virus, according to a later analysis. A later genetic analysis reported fewer N-insertions in productive TCRs among donors in an Asian-associated ancestry cluster than the approximately 700-donor mean. Because counts were too low, about 17 rarely observed V segments, including chromosome 9 orphons, were excluded from the earlier analysis of around 640 of the donors. CMV serostatus was the only immune exposure information available for the cohort. In both the original and validation cohorts, the classifier was reported to diagnose cytomegalovirus status with high specificity and sensitivity. A cluster of highly shared sequence variants was judged likely to be a technical artifact of the sequencing pipeline. A few of the identified cytomegalovirus-associated TCR beta chains were confirmed in vitro to be specific for cytomegalovirus antigens. Only TCR beta chains were sequenced in this cohort, and the absence of alpha or paired-chain data limited detectable features. Because HLA typing was missing for some donors at each locus, association tests included only the typed subset. An earlier analysis of 450 to 750 of the donors showed that most TCR beta V segments appeared in productive rearrangements either about 90% or about 30% of the time, which broadly matched IMGT annotations. Strong co-occurrence of HLA alleles, especially DR and DQ, made assigning TCR associations to individual alleles difficult. According to a later analysis, most CMV-associated TCR beta chains appeared to be HLA-restricted, and the HLA associations seemed to be driven largely by CMV exposure. At a false discovery rate of 0.05, a later analysis linked roughly 17,000 TCR beta sequences to specific HLA alleles. An association between a missense DCLRE1C variant and V-gene and J-gene trimming of TCR beta chains was found in a later genetic analysis and replicated in an independent cohort. In a later analysis, TCR association rates were found to vary across HLA loci, with the most associated TCRs seen for DRB1 alleles and the fewest for HLA-C alleles. According to the authors, the approach could potentially be generalized to other disease states and immunological phenotypes. A further reported finding was that TCR beta sequences accurately predicted the HLA-A and HLA-B alleles for most subjects in the first cohort. Sequencing depth was assumed to be roughly uniform across donors in the presence/absence analyses, though that assumption may not hold. In the study, some 160 TCR beta chains were listed as associated with cytomegalovirus. Some IMGT-functional V segments, including TRBV6-2 and TRBV6-3, could not be told apart with the 87-base-pair reads, so those segments were excluded.

To prepare the library, the immunoSEQ multiplex PCR assay was applied. For the multiplex PCR, a mixture combining 60 forward primers for TCR Vbeta segments and 13 reverse primers for TCR Jbeta segments was used. A multiplex PCR assay on genomic DNA amplified the CDR3 region of rearranged TCR beta genes. The Illumina HiSeq System was used to sequence the amplified TCR beta libraries as 87-base-pair reads. The source study handled its data this way. Across the 666 repertoires, a later analysis counted tens of millions of unique TCR beta chains, around 11 million of which were shared by at least two donors. A nearest-neighbor algorithm error-corrected the raw reads and collapsed the reads into unique sequences, merging closely related sequences to remove PCR and sequencing errors. V, D and J gene segments were assigned by aligning CDR3 sequences to IMGT reference sequences. Each retained sequence needed at least a six-nucleotide match to both a V gene segment and a J gene segment. A rearrangement was called productive if the CDR3 had no stop codons and remained in frame with V and J, and every other rearrangement was called non-productive. CDR3 was defined according to IMGT convention as the region running from the second conserved V-encoded cysteine to the conserved J-encoded phenylalanine. The earlier analysis of about 590 of the donors excluded sequences that lacked an unambiguous match to a single V gene segment. In an earlier analysis of about 590 of the donors, a V segment was called functional when productive rearrangements were above 56.7%, and segregating when the standard deviation between donors exceeded 5%. A statistical classification framework was built to diagnose cytomegalovirus status from the catalog of TCR beta chain sequences. V and J gene assignment, in a later analysis, came from comparing TCR nucleotide sequences with IMGT/GENE-DB human TR gene sequences. The TCRdist pipeline was used in a later analysis to assign CDR3 sequences and most-parsimonious VDJ recombination scenarios. In a later analysis, each TCR beta chain was defined by its CDR3 amino acid sequence together with its V-gene family, and reads lacking a unique V-gene family were excluded. As a way to deal with suspected cross-contamination and a sequencing artifact, a later analysis dropped under 600 nucleotide sequences that were highly shared and had low generation probability. A later analysis calculated a clonal expansion index for each public chain from normalized within-repertoire ranks of inferred template counts. In a later analysis, generation probabilities were computed using a VDJ recombination model fitted to out-of-frame rearrangements, and the results were checked against IGoR. A later analysis scored TCR-TCR, TCR-HLA and TCR-CMV co-occurrence with hypergeometric tests, applying a repertoire-size bias correction to TCR pairs. A later analysis estimated false discovery rates by permuting HLA or CMV assignments 20 times. In a later analysis, co-occurring TCRs were grouped using DBSCAN, and TCRdist sequence similarity was added for clustering within HLA-allele-positive subsets. Co-occurrence clustering excluded repertoires with fewer than 30,000 or more than 120,000 public chains, plus five with anomalous nucleotide sharing. The immuneACCESS repertoire file appears here via TCRdb, limited to in-frame rearrangements. These files lack a portion of the clones; in checked studies, under half of the deficit traces to unresolved V genes, and the cause of the others is not known. The D gene and trimming were derived from the DNA, and the V and J assignments and clone size from that table. The sample table holds approximately 240,000 clones, of which roughly 82% were seen once. Of the sample, approximately 5.3% falls within the top ten clones.

In total, roughly 670 healthy bone marrow donors made up the cohort. At the time of sampling, every cohort member was nominally healthy, though immune exposures that went unrecorded were likely present. The donor was CMV seropositive and belonged to the group of some 290 seropositive cohort members. A peripheral blood sample was collected from each donor, and TCR beta sequencing was performed on peripheral blood mononuclear cells. Genomic DNA extraction from the blood cell samples was performed with the Qiagen DNeasy Blood Extraction Kit. CDR1 and CDR2 (MNHNY, SVGAGI) derive from the germline V gene (reference sequence). V has 5 bases trimmed and J has 5 bases trimmed; junction bases matching no gene number 9. The CDR3 starts with the cysteine, ends with the phenylalanine, and has 16 residues. The entry retains the CDR3 DNA only, 48 bases that are in frame from base 1. As concerns this clone: Its antigen has not been determined. Qualities for individual bases were not recorded, and no much larger clone is one base off.

The source material was PBMCs. The receptor was isolated from a woman aged 40 to 50 in good health and CMV-seropositive. The rearrangement combines TRBV6-6 with TRBJ2-1, and 10 bases in between align with TRBD2. The DNA sequence is TGTGCCAGCAGTCCAAGGGGTAGCGGGGGGAACAATGAGCAGTTCTTC. It specifies CASSPRGSGGNNEQFF.